This T cell receptor (beta chain) was sequenced for a study of tumor-infiltrating lymphocytes in primary liver carcinoma. For the study at large: Aged between 30 and 69 years, the patients were men and women.

Co-extracting RNA and DNA was done with roughly 17-31 mg of unsorted bulk tissue as input. Viable tumor cells exceeded 75% in all tumor samples. The length of the CDR3 is 12 residues. Trimming stripped 6 bases from V and 15 bases from J, with 18 bases between. Germline CDR1 is MDHEN and CDR2 is SYDVKM. Researchers generated TCR beta cDNA from roughly 510 ng of total RNA, relying on a constant-region primer. Libraries covering TCR beta were generated through three nested multiplex PCR rounds (using a slightly modified ARM-PCR). Investigators reported that the first two PCR rounds, at about 9 cycles each, used TRBV1-TRBV30 forward primers with a C-beta reverse primer. TCRdb re-called the multiplex PCR reads through MiXCR, storing one row per CDR3 protein. Of over 40,000 distinct CDR3 sequences listed, around 77% were seen once; the top ten hold roughly a quarter.

The sequenced sample was liver tumor tissue from sampling region 5. The sample's subset: tumor region T5, tumor centre. This TCR came from a man aged 40-49 years with primary liver carcinoma and hepatitis B virus infection. The chain is built from TRBV28 and TRBJ2-4; D may correspond to TRBD1 or TRBD2 (5 bases each). Here the CDR3 DNA reads TGTGCCAGCAGGAACTTACAGGAGGTGGGGTACTTC. Its protein product is CASRNLQEVGYF.